This T cell receptor (beta chain) was observed in a study of blood T cell repertoires in COVID-19. In the source study's methods: For nucleated cells, counts were estimated from reference gene primer amplification. Assay: immunoSEQ multiplex PCR; the TCRdb copy retains only in-frame clones and omits some. That table furnishes V, J and clone size, whereas the DNA furnished D and trimming. Among approximately 210,000 clones listed, approximately 81% were seen once. The ends were cut back, 2 bases at V and 5 bases at J, with 15 bases in the middle. CDR3 length: 16 residues. Germline assignment: CDR1 MNHEY and CDR2 SVGAGI.

This chain connects TRBV6-5 to TRBJ2-2, with D possibly being TRBD1 (6 bases). The TCR originated in a woman between 50 and 59 years old with acute COVID-19. The sample was PBMCs or T cells enriched from blood (not recorded which). CDR3 DNA sequence: TGTGCCAGCAGTTACCCCGCCAGGGGTGGTACCGGGGAGCTGTTTTTT. As protein: CASSYPARGGTGELFF.